The following is a T cell receptor beta chain sequence with its context. Its antigen specificity is not known. Nothing much larger sits one base from this clone, and base qualities are not available. The germline V end is reduced by 4 bases and the J end by 4 bases; junction bases left unmatched: 7. CDR1 and CDR2 are drawn from the germline V gene: SGHDT, YYEEEE. Inclusive of the bounding cysteine and phenylalanine, the CDR3 is 14 residues long. Left in the record is the CDR3 DNA by itself, 42 bases read in frame from the first base. These data are taken from a study of identical twins (dated by TCRdb to 2016 to 2018). Regarding the complete study: To test whether fetal clonotypes persist, the study used deep sequencing on TCR alpha and beta repertoires from monozygotic twins, unrelated adults of various ages, and cord blood. To rule out contamination, the twin experiments were replicated at different times with different library preparation protocols.

On the study overall, not on this receptor specifically: Zero-insertion analyses could be partly confounded by invariant T cells such as MAIT and iNKT, though diverse VJ usage argued against such confounding for most clonotypes. Because the same donors could not be followed over many years, conclusions were based on cross-sectional statistical analysis. In beta out-of-frame sequences, excess twin sharing was weaker, because having fewer shared sequences lowered the signal-to-noise ratio. Abundant cord blood beta clonotypes had fewer insertions, young adult naive repertoires showed a similar but weaker trend, and memory repertoires showed no such trend. In monozygotic twins, recombination models systematically underestimated out-of-frame TCR alpha sharing, but the models matched the sharing seen between unrelated individuals. Compared with coincidental sharing between unrelated individuals, out-of-frame TCR alpha sequences shared between twins showed an excess of sequences with low generation probability.

Only healthy Caucasian donors were included. The twin cohort consisted of three pairs of female monozygotic twins, all aged 18 to 29 years. RNA for TCR libraries was isolated from peripheral blood mononuclear cells. Libraries were built with 5' RACE. Sequencing instrument: Illumina HiSeq 2000. A universal primer binding site was added through template switching, and the final cDNA carried a unique molecular identifier so that TCR cDNA molecules could be counted accurately. First-strand cDNA for TCR alpha and beta chains was synthesized from specific primers in the conserved constant-segment region. To control for contamination, every cDNA library was double barcoded, receiving both a SMART-Mk sample barcode and Illumina barcodes. TruSeq adapter sequences and Illumina sample barcodes were added in two successive PCR steps. Sequencing of the TCR alpha and beta cDNA libraries was done on the Illumina HiSeq platform using custom primers. In the source study's methods: Unique molecular identifiers were extracted from raw reads with MiGEC, and CDR3 positions were determined with MiXCR. For each individual, recombination models were inferred using an EM algorithm with the repgenHMM and IGoR tools. The tcR package in R was used for shared clonotype analysis, with sharing normalized by the product of cloneset sizes. Out-of-frame nonproductive sequences were analyzed to study raw recombination free of thymic and clonal selection effects. The public reads were reprocessed in TCRdb via fastp at Q25 and MiXCR, keeping in-frame beta chains. Here each entry gathers all rows of one CDR3 protein and keeps the most common genes and DNA. Clone size and V and J calls follow TCRdb, not the original study. For this sample there are about 890,000 distinct CDR3 sequences; 12% appear just once. Of the sample, 1.5% to 2% is held by the ten largest clones.

These data were also reused for a study on yellow fever vaccine responses in identical twins. That second publication adds: According to the authors, in identical twins the way T cells responded to vaccination appeared partly convergent and partly personalized. Focusing on identical twins, the study followed the T cell clones that responded to the vaccine, and did so with precision.

The receptor comes from a woman younger than 35 in good health. Sequencing input: PBMCs. The rearrangement combines TRBV5-6 with TRBJ1-2; a stretch of 7 junction bases matches TRBD1. The CDR3 amino acid sequence is: CASSMGQPGYGYTF. The DNA sequence is TGTGCCAGCAGCATGGGACAGCCCGGCTATGGCTACACCTTC.